The rows below give T cell receptor beta chains drawn from one sample of a study of cytomegalovirus exposure and HLA in healthy donors. Some clones are missing from TCRdb's copy, which holds only in-frame ones; the method was immunoSEQ multiplex PCR. Altogether more than 85,000 clones are present, approximately 69% being singletons, with the ten largest covering roughly 3.2%. The sequenced material came from PBMCs. These receptors came from a man aged 25 to 40 in good health and CMV-seronegative. The CDR3 runs from the conserved cysteine through the conserved F or W. Fields, in order: V gene, clone size, D gene, J gene, CDR3 DNA, CDR3 protein. A D gene is named only where the DNA matches it firmly. For some rows the clone size is stated as once, few or many, or as a class when expanded; others skip it.

v_call: TRBV27
clone_size: once
d_call: .
j_call: TRBJ2-2
cdr3_nt: TGTGCCAGTGCTACTGCCCCGGGAGAGGGACGCACCGGGGAGCTGTTTTTT
cdr3_aa: CASATAPGEGRTGELFF

v_call: TRBV11-2
clone_size: .
d_call: TRBD2
j_call: TRBJ2-1
cdr3_nt: TGTGCCAGCAGCCTGACTAGCGGGACCTACAATGAGCAGTTCTTC
cdr3_aa: CASSLTSGTYNEQFF

v_call: TRBV6-1
clone_size: .
d_call: TRBD2
j_call: TRBJ2-7
cdr3_nt: TGTGCCAGCAGTGAAGGGACTAGCGGGGGCTACGAGCAGTACTTC
cdr3_aa: CASSEGTSGGYEQYF

v_call: TRBV11-2
clone_size: .
d_call: .
j_call: TRBJ1-2
cdr3_nt: TGTGCCAGCAGCTCGGGACAAACTAACTATGGCTACACCTTC
cdr3_aa: CASSSGQTNYGYTF

v_call: TRBV7-3
clone_size: .
d_call: TRBD2
j_call: TRBJ2-5
cdr3_nt: TGTGCCAGCAGCTTAACCCCCCTAGCGGGAGGTGAGACCCAGTACTTC
cdr3_aa: CASSLTPLAGGETQYF

v_call: TRBV7-2
clone_size: .
d_call: .
j_call: TRBJ2-2
cdr3_nt: TGTGCCAGCAGTCGATTCAGGTCCGGGGAGCTGTTTTTT
cdr3_aa: CASSRFRSGELFF

v_call: TRBV4-2
clone_size: .
d_call: .
j_call: TRBJ2-5
cdr3_nt: TGTGCCAGCAGCCAACCCCCAAACCCGAAGAGGCTTGGGGAGACCCAGTACTTC
cdr3_aa: CASSQPPNPKRLGETQYF

v_call: TRBV28
clone_size: .
d_call: TRBD1
j_call: TRBJ1-1
cdr3_nt: TGTGCCAGCAGGCCTCCGACAGGGGCGAACACTGAAGCTTTCTTT
cdr3_aa: CASRPPTGANTEAFF

v_call: TRBV29-1
clone_size: .
d_call: .
j_call: TRBJ1-2
cdr3_nt: TGCAGCGTTGAGGGGCCGGGGGGGGTCTACACCTTC
cdr3_aa: CSVEGPGGVYTF

v_call: TRBV30
clone_size: .
d_call: TRBD2
j_call: TRBJ2-7
cdr3_nt: TGTGCCTGGAGTTCGAGCTCACTAGCGGGAGGGATGAACGAGCAGTACTTC
cdr3_aa: CAWSSSSLAGGMNEQYF

v_call: TRBV10-3
clone_size: .
d_call: .
j_call: TRBJ1-3
cdr3_nt: TGTGCCATCAGTGGGACAAGCCTGATACCCGGTGGCACCATATATTTT
cdr3_aa: CAISGTSLIPGGTIYF

v_call: TRBV7-2
clone_size: .
d_call: TRBD1
j_call: TRBJ1-2
cdr3_nt: TGTGCCAGCAGCTACCGGGACAGTACGGGCTACACCTTC
cdr3_aa: CASSYRDSTGYTF

v_call: TRBV7-2
clone_size: few
d_call: .
j_call: TRBJ1-2
cdr3_nt: TGTGCCAGCAGCCTAAATCAGGGTTATGGCTACACCTTC
cdr3_aa: CASSLNQGYGYTF

v_call: TRBV11-2
clone_size: .
d_call: TRBD2
j_call: TRBJ2-7
cdr3_nt: TGTGCCAGCAGCTTAGGGCACGGGAGGATCTACGAGCAGTACTTC
cdr3_aa: CASSLGHGRIYEQYF

v_call: TRBV6-9
clone_size: few
d_call: .
j_call: TRBJ1-5
cdr3_nt: TGTGCCAGCAGTTATGCCCACAGGAGTCAGCCCCAGCATTTT
cdr3_aa: CASSYAHRSQPQHF

v_call: TRBV4-2
clone_size: .
d_call: .
j_call: TRBJ1-1
cdr3_nt: TGTGCCAGCAGCCAAGGGCACGGACAACTGAACACTGAAGCTTTCTTT
cdr3_aa: CASSQGHGQLNTEAFF

v_call: TRBV5-1
clone_size: few
d_call: TRBD1
j_call: TRBJ2-2
cdr3_nt: TGCGCCAGCAGCTCCGGGACAGGGAACACCGGGGAGCTGTTTTTT
cdr3_aa: CASSSGTGNTGELFF

v_call: TRBV14
clone_size: .
d_call: .
j_call: TRBJ2-2
cdr3_nt: TGTGCCAGCAGCCAAAGACTTTCCACCGGGGAGCTGTTTTTT
cdr3_aa: CASSQRLSTGELFF

v_call: TRBV5-1
clone_size: .
d_call: TRBD2
j_call: TRBJ2-5
cdr3_nt: TGCGCCAGCAGCTTGGATAGCGGGAGGCAAGAGACCCAGTACTTC
cdr3_aa: CASSLDSGRQETQYF

v_call: TRBV4-2
clone_size: .
d_call: .
j_call: TRBJ1-2
cdr3_nt: TGTGCCAGCAGCCATGGAGGATACTATGGCTACACCTTC
cdr3_aa: CASSHGGYYGYTF

v_call: TRBV11-3
clone_size: once
d_call: .
j_call: TRBJ2-1
cdr3_nt: TGTGCCAGCAGCTTAGATCACTATGAGCAGTTCTTC
cdr3_aa: CASSLDHYEQFF

v_call: TRBV6-5
clone_size: .
d_call: .
j_call: TRBJ1-1
cdr3_nt: TGTGCCAGCAGTTACTCGCTCGGGTGGAACACTGAAGCTTTCTTT
cdr3_aa: CASSYSLGWNTEAFF

v_call: TRBV6-5
clone_size: few
d_call: .
j_call: TRBJ1-4
cdr3_nt: TGTGCCAGCAGTTACTCTGTCAGCGCAACTAATGAAAAACTGTTTTTT
cdr3_aa: CASSYSVSATNEKLFF

v_call: TRBV6-5
clone_size: .
d_call: TRBD1
j_call: TRBJ1-5
cdr3_nt: TGTGCCAGCAGTGTCCAGGGGGCCGGCAATCAGCCCCAGCATTTT
cdr3_aa: CASSVQGAGNQPQHF

v_call: TRBV4-3
clone_size: .
d_call: TRBD1
j_call: TRBJ1-2
cdr3_nt: TGCGCCAGCAGCCAAAGGACAGGGGGTGACTATGGCTACACCTTC
cdr3_aa: CASSQRTGGDYGYTF

v_call: TRBV28
clone_size: .
d_call: TRBD1
j_call: TRBJ1-5
cdr3_nt: TGTGCCAGCACCTTTCTAGGGACAGGGGGTCGGAATCAGCCCCAGCATTTT
cdr3_aa: CASTFLGTGGRNQPQHF

v_call: TRBV15
clone_size: .
d_call: TRBD1
j_call: TRBJ1-1
cdr3_nt: TGTGCCACCAGCAGAGGTGACAGGGGGATGAACACTGAAGCTTTCTTT
cdr3_aa: CATSRGDRGMNTEAFF

v_call: TRBV7-9
clone_size: .
d_call: .
j_call: TRBJ2-7
cdr3_nt: TGTGCCAGCAGCCCCGGAGACCCCTCGGAGCAGTACTTC
cdr3_aa: CASSPGDPSEQYF

v_call: TRBV2
clone_size: .
d_call: .
j_call: TRBJ1-1
cdr3_nt: TGTGCCAGCAGCGCTTGGGGGGGAGACACTGAAGCTTTCTTT
cdr3_aa: CASSAWGGDTEAFF

v_call: TRBV11-1
clone_size: .
d_call: .
j_call: TRBJ2-7
cdr3_nt: TGTGCCAGCAGCTTAGAGGAGGCTGGCTCCTACGAGCAGTACTTC
cdr3_aa: CASSLEEAGSYEQYF

v_call: TRBV5-1
clone_size: .
d_call: .
j_call: TRBJ2-5
cdr3_nt: TGCGCCAGCAGCTTGGCCGTAGGGGCTGTAGAGACCCAGTACTTC
cdr3_aa: CASSLAVGAVETQYF

v_call: TRBV19
clone_size: .
d_call: .
j_call: TRBJ1-3
cdr3_nt: TGTGCCAGTAGTATAGATGGACAGACCTCTGGAAACACCATATATTTT
cdr3_aa: CASSIDGQTSGNTIYF

v_call: TRBV28
clone_size: .
d_call: TRBD2
j_call: TRBJ2-3
cdr3_nt: TGTGCCAGCACCCCCCCGGCCGGGCTAGCGGGATCGGGAGATACGCAGTATTTT
cdr3_aa: CASTPPAGLAGSGDTQYF

v_call: TRBV27
clone_size: .
d_call: .
j_call: TRBJ1-1
cdr3_nt: TGTGCCAGCAGTTCCAGGGATAACACTGAAGCTTTCTTT
cdr3_aa: CASSSRDNTEAFF

v_call: TRBV7-2
clone_size: .
d_call: .
j_call: TRBJ1-1
cdr3_nt: TGTGCCAGCAGCCCAACGCCCGGGGTAGAGGCTTTCTTT
cdr3_aa: CASSPTPGVEAFF

v_call: TRBV11-2
clone_size: .
d_call: .
j_call: TRBJ1-3
cdr3_nt: TGTGCCAGCAGCTTAGTTTCCGGGTTCGGAAACACCATATATTTT
cdr3_aa: CASSLVSGFGNTIYF

v_call: TRBV19
clone_size: .
d_call: .
j_call: TRBJ1-5
cdr3_nt: TGTGCCAGTAGGTTTTTCGGGGTTTACCCCCGTATGAAGCCCCAGCATTTT
cdr3_aa: CASRFFGVYPRMKPQHF

v_call: TRBV9
clone_size: once
d_call: .
j_call: TRBJ1-1
cdr3_nt: TGTGCCAGCAGCGAGGCTCCTAGCCCGAACACTGAAGCTTTCTTT
cdr3_aa: CASSEAPSPNTEAFF

v_call: TRBV28
clone_size: .
d_call: TRBD1
j_call: TRBJ1-1
cdr3_nt: TGTGCCAGCAGTCGGGACAGGGGAGGAATGAACACTGAAGCTTTCTTT
cdr3_aa: CASSRDRGGMNTEAFF

v_call: TRBV7-2
clone_size: .
d_call: TRBD1
j_call: TRBJ1-1
cdr3_nt: TGTGCCAGCAGCTTAGATAGGCCCAGGGGGCTGGCGAACACTGAAGCTTTCTTT
cdr3_aa: CASSLDRPRGLANTEAFF

v_call: TRBV4-3
clone_size: .
d_call: .
j_call: TRBJ1-2
cdr3_nt: TGCGCCAGCAGCCAAGATCAGGGGATCCGAGGCTACACCTTC
cdr3_aa: CASSQDQGIRGYTF

v_call: TRBV11-2
clone_size: few
d_call: .
j_call: TRBJ1-4
cdr3_nt: TGTGCCAGCAGCTCCAACGAGGAAAAACTGTTTTTT
cdr3_aa: CASSSNEEKLFF

v_call: TRBV2
clone_size: .
d_call: .
j_call: TRBJ1-3
cdr3_nt: TGTGCCAGCGGAGGGACTGGAAACACCATATATTTT
cdr3_aa: CASGGTGNTIYF

v_call: TRBV2
clone_size: once
d_call: TRBD1
j_call: TRBJ1-5
cdr3_nt: TGTGCCAGCGGGAACAGGGGTGTCAATCAGCCCCAGCATTTT
cdr3_aa: CASGNRGVNQPQHF

v_call: TRBV6-5
clone_size: few
d_call: .
j_call: TRBJ1-1
cdr3_nt: TGTGCCAGCCCCGACACCAACACTGAAGCTTTCTTT
cdr3_aa: CASPDTNTEAFF

v_call: TRBV19
clone_size: .
d_call: .
j_call: TRBJ1-2
cdr3_nt: TGTGCCAGTAGTATGTGGCAGGACTATGGCTACACCTTC
cdr3_aa: CASSMWQDYGYTF

v_call: TRBV5-5
clone_size: .
d_call: .
j_call: TRBJ1-2
cdr3_nt: TGTGCCAGCAGCTTGGCCGACGGGGGCTATGGCTACACCTTC
cdr3_aa: CASSLADGGYGYTF

v_call: TRBV25-1
clone_size: .
d_call: TRBD1
j_call: TRBJ2-7
cdr3_nt: TGTGCCAGCAGCCTCGGGACAGGGGGCTACGAGCAGTACTTC
cdr3_aa: CASSLGTGGYEQYF

v_call: TRBV21-1
clone_size: .
d_call: .
j_call: TRBJ2-5
cdr3_nt: TGTGCCAGCAGCTTCTACAGGGTCAGGTGGTTCCACGAAGAGACCCAGTACTTC
cdr3_aa: CASSFYRVRWFHEETQYF

v_call: TRBV7-9
clone_size: .
d_call: TRBD1
j_call: TRBJ1-1
cdr3_nt: TGTGCCAGCAGCCGAAGAGGGACAGGGTTGAACACTGAAGCTTTCTTT
cdr3_aa: CASSRRGTGLNTEAFF

v_call: TRBV5-6
clone_size: few
d_call: TRBD2
j_call: TRBJ2-3
cdr3_nt: TGTGCCAGCAGCTTGGCAGCGGGGCATAGCACAGATACGCAGTATTTT
cdr3_aa: CASSLAAGHSTDTQYF

v_call: TRBV10-3
clone_size: .
d_call: TRBD2
j_call: TRBJ2-1
cdr3_nt: TGTGCCATCAGTGGATCTAGCGGTAGCTCCTACAATGAGCAGTTCTTC
cdr3_aa: CAISGSSGSSYNEQFF

v_call: TRBV19
clone_size: .
d_call: .
j_call: TRBJ2-7
cdr3_nt: TGTGCCAGTAGTTTGAGGGCGGACTACGAGCAGTACTTC
cdr3_aa: CASSLRADYEQYF

v_call: TRBV30
clone_size: .
d_call: TRBD1
j_call: TRBJ2-1
cdr3_nt: TGTGCCTGGAAAGGACAGGGGACCACCTACAATGAGCAGTTCTTC
cdr3_aa: CAWKGQGTTYNEQFF

v_call: TRBV5-8
clone_size: .
d_call: TRBD2
j_call: TRBJ2-3
cdr3_nt: TGTGCCAGCAGCCAAGGACTAGCGGGAGGGCCATCGACAGATACGCAGTATTTT
cdr3_aa: CASSQGLAGGPSTDTQYF